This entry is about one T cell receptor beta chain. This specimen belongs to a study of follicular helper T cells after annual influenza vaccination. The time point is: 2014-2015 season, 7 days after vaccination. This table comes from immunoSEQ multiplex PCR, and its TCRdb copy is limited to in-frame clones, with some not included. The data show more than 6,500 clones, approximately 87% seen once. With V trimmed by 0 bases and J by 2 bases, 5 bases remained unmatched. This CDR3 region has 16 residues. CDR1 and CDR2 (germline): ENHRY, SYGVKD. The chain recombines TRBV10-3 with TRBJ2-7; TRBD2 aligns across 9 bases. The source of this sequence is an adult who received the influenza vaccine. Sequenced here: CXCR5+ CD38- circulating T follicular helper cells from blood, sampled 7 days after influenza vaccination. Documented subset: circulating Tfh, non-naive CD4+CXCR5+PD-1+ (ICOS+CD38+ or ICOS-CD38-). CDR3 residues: CAISESASGVPYEQYF. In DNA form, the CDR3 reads TGTGCCATCAGTGAGTCTGCTAGCGGGGTCCCCTACGAGCAGTACTTC.